The present TCR beta chain was sequenced within a study of response to subunit inactivated influenza vaccine. Study results and limitations: The authors offered the suggestion that each seasonal influenza vaccination recruits few new T cells.

TCRdb re-called the RT-PCR reads with MiXCR, one entry per CDR3 protein. The data contain 160,000 or so distinct CDR3 sequences, approximately 11% of them singletons. This clonotype showed up just a few times. Its antigen is unidentified. CDR3 size: 11 residues. Germline lookup yields CDR1 SNHLY and CDR2 FYNNEI. V lost 7 bases, J lost 2 bases, and 3 bases lay in between. The V call is TRBV2, the J call TRBJ2-1; D unresolved. The receptor comes from a man aged 45-65 years who received an inactivated influenza vaccine. Sequencing was performed on non-naive T cells sorted from PBMCs, taken more than 35 days after vaccination. The CDR3 is CASNPYNEQFF. The CDR3 bases are TGTGCCAGCAACCCCTACAATGAGCAGTTCTTC.